The sequence of this TCR beta chain was determined in a study of identical twins. At least ten counts were recorded for this clonotype. Its cognate antigen is unknown. MiXCR, applied by TCRdb to the 5' RACE reads, yields one record per CDR3 protein. In the table there are around 480,000 distinct CDR3 sequences, over 11% of which are singletons. Study-wide results and limits: For out-of-frame beta sequences, excess twin sharing was weaker. Cross-sectional statistics underpinned the conclusions; the same donors were not followed.

The same specimen was also included in a second study, on yellow fever vaccine responses in identical twins.

The source of this sequence is a woman younger than 35 in good health. The specimen was CD4+ T cells sorted from blood.

The CDR3 DNA reads as TGCAGCGTTGCCAGACACAATGAGCAGTTCTTC. Translated: CSVARHNEQFF. This chain connects TRBV29-1 to TRBJ2-1; D is unresolved. Trimming left V 4 bases short and J 5 bases short, with 6 bases between. The CDR3 consists of 11 residues. Germline V gives CDR1 SQVTM, CDR2 ANQGSEA.